The rows below give T cell receptor beta chains drawn from one sample of a study of T cells in Graves' hyperthyroidism and ophthalmopathy. TCRdb re-analysed the multiplex PCR reads in MiXCR, keeping a single row per CDR3 protein. The repertoire holds around 450,000 distinct CDR3 sequences, with 15% to 18% as singletons. Material for sequencing was blood. Source of these receptors: a woman between 18 and 29 years old with Graves' hyperthyroidism. Each CDR3 is given without its conserved first and last residue. Fields, in order: V gene, CDR3 protein.

TRBV5-1 ASSLVLAANEQF
TRBV19 ASNPSKGRLYYGYT
TRBV4-1 ASSQGPGTGYGYT
TRBV7-2 ASSPRTGKGSDEQY
TRBV10-2 ASREHGSTGNEQF
TRBV20-1 SASPHASFSDTQY
TRBV28 ASSLWGTGNPTEAF
TRBV28 ASSPGMGVDTQY
TRBV5-7 ASRTTVTSLGNFLGQY
TRBV18 ASSPQDREQETQY
TRBV5-1 ASSLLGNTEAF
TRBV6-9 ASSYRDSGSGANVLT
TRBV5-5 ASSLKGDTGELF
TRBV5-5 ASSFGQTIYGYT
TRBV5-1 ASRLAGGPEEQF
TRBV29-1 SAQGTGYGYT
TRBV7-9 ASSPPPRSLSSYEQY
TRBV20-1 SARSPRGPYEQY
TRBV28 ASSPHKWDRVNSPLH
TRBV6-2/TRBV6-3 ASSGLAINRYEQF
TRBV12-3/TRBV12-4 ASRRLAGALFETQY
TRBV4-1 ASSPLLLSGNTIY
TRBV13 ASSFTSGPLGDIQY
TRBV7-9 ASSLGRGVLGAYEQY
TRBV6-1 ASTRAGVAEQY
TRBV19 ASSPPQGLAGVYKQY
TRBV27 ASSGGYTGELF